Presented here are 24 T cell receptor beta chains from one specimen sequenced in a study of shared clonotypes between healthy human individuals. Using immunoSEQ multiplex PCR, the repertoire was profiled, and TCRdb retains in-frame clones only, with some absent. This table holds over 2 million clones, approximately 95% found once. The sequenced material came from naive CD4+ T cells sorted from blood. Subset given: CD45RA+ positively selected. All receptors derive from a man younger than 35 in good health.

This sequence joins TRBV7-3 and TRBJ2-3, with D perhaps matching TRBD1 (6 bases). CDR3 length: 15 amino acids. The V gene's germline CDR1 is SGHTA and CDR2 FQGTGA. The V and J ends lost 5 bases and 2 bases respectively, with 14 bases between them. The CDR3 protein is CASSKSGTTTDTQYF. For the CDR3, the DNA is TGTGCCAGCAGCAAATCCGGGACAACCACAGATACGCAGTATTTT.

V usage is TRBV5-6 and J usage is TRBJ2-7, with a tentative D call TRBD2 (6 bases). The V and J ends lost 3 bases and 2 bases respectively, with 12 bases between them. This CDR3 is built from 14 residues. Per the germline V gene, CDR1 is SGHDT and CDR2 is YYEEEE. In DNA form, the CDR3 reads TGTGCCAGCAGCTCGGCCGGAGGGGCCTACGAGCAGTACTTC. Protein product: CASSSAGGAYEQYF. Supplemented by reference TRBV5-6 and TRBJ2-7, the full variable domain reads DAGVTQSPTHLIKTRGQQVTLRCSPKSGHDTVSWYQQALGQGPQFIFQYYEEEERQRGNFPDRFSGHQFPNYSSELNVNALLLGDSALYLCASSSAGGAYEQYFGPGTRLTVT.

DNA of the CDR3: TGCGCCAGCAGCGAGGGGACAGGGGGCTCCTACGAGCAGTACTTC. Its translation: CASSEGTGGSYEQYF. This chain links TRBV5-1 with TRBJ2-7; 11 nucleotides line up with TRBD1. Germline-derived CDR1 and CDR2 are SGHRS and YFSETQ. V lost 4 bases to trimming and J lost 0 bases; unmatched junction nucleotides: 3. This CDR3 contains 15 residues.

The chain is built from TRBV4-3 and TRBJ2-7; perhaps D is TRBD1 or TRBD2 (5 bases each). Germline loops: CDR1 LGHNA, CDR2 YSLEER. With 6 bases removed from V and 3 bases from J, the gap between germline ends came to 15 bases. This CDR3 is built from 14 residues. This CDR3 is CASRPSMGDYEQYF. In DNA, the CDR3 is TGCGCCAGCAGACCAAGCATGGGGGACTACGAGCAGTACTTC.

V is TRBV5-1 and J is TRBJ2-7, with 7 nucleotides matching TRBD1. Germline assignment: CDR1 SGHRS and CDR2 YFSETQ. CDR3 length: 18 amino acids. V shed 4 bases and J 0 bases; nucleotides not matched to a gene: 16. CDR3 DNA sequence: TGCGCCAGCAGCGCCTCGGGACAGTGGTTTCTAAGCTCCTACGAGCAGTACTTC. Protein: CASSASGQWFLSSYEQYF.

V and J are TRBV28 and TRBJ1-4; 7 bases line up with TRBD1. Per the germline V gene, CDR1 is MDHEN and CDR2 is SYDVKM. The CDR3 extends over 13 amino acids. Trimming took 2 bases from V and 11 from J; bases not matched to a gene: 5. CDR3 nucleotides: TGTGCCAGCAGTTTAGACAGGGCTCCGAAACTGTTTTTT. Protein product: CASSLDRAPKLFF.

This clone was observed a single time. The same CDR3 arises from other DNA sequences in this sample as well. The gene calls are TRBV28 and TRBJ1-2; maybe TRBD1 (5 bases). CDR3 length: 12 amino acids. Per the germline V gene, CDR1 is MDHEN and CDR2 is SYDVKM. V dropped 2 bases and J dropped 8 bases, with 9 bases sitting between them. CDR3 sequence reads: CASSLGGFGYTF. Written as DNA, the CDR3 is TGTGCCAGCAGTTTAGGGGGATTCGGCTACACCTTC.

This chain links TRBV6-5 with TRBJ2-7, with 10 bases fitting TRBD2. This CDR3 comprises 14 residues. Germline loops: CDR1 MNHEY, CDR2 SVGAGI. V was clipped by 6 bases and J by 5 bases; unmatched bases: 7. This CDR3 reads CASRRVAGGHEQYF. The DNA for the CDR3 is TGTGCCAGCAGACGGGTAGCGGGGGGACACGAGCAGTACTTC.

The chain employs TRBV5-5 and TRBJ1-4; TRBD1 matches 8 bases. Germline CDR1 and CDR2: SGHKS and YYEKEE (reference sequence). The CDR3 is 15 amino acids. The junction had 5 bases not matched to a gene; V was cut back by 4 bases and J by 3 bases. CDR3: CASSAETGANEKLFF. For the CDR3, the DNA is TGTGCCAGCAGCGCCGAGACAGGGGCTAATGAAAAACTGTTTTTT. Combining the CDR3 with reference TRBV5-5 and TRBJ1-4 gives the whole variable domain DAGVTQSPTHLIKTRGQQVTLRCSPISGHKSVSWYQQVLGQGPQFIFQYYEKEERGRGNFPDRFSARQFPNYSSELNVNALLLGDSALYLCASSAETGANEKLFFGSGTQLSVL.

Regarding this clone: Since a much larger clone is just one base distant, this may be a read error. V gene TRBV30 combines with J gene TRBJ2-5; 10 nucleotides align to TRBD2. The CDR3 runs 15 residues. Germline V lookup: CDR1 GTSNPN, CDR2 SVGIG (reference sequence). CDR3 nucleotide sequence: TGTGCCTGGAGTCGCGGACTAGCGGCCAGGGAGATCCAGTACTTC. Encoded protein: CAWSRGLAAREIQYF.

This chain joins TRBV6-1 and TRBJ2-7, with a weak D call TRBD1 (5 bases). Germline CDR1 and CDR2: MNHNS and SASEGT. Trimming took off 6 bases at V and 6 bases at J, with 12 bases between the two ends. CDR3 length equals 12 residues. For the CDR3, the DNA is TGTGCCAGCAGCCCGGACATATTCGAGCAGTACTTC. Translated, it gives CASSPDIFEQYF.

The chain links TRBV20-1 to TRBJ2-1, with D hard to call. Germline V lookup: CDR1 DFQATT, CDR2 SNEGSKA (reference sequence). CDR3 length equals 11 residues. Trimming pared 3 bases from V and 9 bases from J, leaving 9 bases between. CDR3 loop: CSASSPSEQFF. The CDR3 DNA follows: TGCAGTGCTAGCTCTCCCAGTGAGCAGTTCTTC.

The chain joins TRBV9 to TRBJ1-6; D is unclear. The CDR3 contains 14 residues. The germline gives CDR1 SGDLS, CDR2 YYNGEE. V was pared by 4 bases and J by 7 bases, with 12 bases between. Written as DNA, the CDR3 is TGTGCCAGCAGCTCCAGCGAGGCCAATTCACCCCTCCACTTT. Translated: CASSSSEANSPLHF.

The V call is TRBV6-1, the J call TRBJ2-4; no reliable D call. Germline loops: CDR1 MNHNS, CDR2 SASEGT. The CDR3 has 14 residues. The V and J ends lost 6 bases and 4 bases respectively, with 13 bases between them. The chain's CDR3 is CASSPDGLKNIQYF. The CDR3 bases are TGTGCCAGCAGCCCGGACGGATTAAAAAACATTCAGTACTTC.

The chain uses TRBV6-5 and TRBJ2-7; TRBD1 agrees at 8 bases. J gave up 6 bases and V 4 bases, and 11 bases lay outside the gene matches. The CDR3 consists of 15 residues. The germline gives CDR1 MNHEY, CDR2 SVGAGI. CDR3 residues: CASSWGSGQGVEQYF. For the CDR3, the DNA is TGTGCCAGCAGTTGGGGGTCCGGACAGGGCGTCGAGCAGTACTTC.

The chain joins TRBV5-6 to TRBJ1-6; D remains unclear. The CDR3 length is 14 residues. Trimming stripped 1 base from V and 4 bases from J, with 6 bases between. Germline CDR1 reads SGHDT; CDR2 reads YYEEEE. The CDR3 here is CASSLLSYNSPLHF. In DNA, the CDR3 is TGTGCCAGCAGCTTGCTCAGTTATAATTCACCCCTCCACTTT.

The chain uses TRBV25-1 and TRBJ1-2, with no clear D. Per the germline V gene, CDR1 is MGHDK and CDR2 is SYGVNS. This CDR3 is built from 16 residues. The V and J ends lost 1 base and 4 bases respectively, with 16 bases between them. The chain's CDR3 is CASSESRRAPFYGYTF. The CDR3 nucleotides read TGTGCCAGCAGTGAATCTAGGAGGGCACCTTTCTATGGCTACACCTTC.

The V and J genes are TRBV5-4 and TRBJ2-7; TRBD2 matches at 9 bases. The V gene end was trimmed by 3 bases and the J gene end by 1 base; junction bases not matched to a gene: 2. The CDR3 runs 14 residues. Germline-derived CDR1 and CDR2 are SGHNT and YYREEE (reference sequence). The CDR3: CASSSGLASYEQYF. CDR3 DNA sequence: TGTGCCAGCAGCTCGGGACTAGCTTCCTACGAGCAGTACTTC.

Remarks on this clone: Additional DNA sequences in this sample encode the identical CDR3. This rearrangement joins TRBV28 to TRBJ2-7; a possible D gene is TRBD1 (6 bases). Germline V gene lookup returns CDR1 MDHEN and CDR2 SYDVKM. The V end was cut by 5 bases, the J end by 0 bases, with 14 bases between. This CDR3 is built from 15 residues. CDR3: CASSPGTLGSYEQYF. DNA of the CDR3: TGTGCCAGCAGTCCCGGGACATTGGGCTCCTACGAGCAGTACTTC.

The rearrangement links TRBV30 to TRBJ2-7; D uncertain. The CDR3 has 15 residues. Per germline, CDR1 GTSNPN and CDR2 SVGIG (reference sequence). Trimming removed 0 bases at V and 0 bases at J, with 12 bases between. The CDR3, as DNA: TGTGCCTGGAGTGTACGGCTGGGAAGCTCCTACGAGCAGTACTTC. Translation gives CAWSVRLGSSYEQYF.

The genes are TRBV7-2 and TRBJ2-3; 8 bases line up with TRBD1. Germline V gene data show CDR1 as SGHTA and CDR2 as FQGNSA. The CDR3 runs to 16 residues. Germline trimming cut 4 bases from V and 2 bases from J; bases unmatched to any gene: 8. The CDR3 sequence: CASSSGRTGNTDTQYF. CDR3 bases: TGTGCCAGCAGCTCAGGGCGGACAGGGAACACAGATACGCAGTATTTT.

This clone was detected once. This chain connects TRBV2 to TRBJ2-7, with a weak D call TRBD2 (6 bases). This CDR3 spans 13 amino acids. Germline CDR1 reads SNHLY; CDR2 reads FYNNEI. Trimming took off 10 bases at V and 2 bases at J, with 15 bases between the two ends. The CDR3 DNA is TGTGCCATCCCGCGGGACGGGACCTACGAGCAGTACTTC. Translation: CAIPRDGTYEQYF.

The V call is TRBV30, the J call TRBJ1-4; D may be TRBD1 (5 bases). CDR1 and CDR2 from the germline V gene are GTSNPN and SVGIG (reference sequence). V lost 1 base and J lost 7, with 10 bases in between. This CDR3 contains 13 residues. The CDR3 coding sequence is TGTGCCTGGAGTGGGGGGACGAGTGAAAAACTGTTTTTT. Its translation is CAWSGGTSEKLFF.

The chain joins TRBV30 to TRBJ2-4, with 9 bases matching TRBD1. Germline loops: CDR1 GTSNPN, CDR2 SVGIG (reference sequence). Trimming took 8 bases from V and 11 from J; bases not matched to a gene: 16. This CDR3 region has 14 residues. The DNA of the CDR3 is TGTGCCAGTAGTGAGGGACAGGGTTTGAGGGTTCAGTACTTC. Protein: CASSEGQGLRVQYF. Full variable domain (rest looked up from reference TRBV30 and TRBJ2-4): SQTIHQWPATLVQPVGSPLSLECTVEGTSNPNLYWYRQAAGRGLQLLFYSVGIGQISSEVPQNLSASRPQDRQFILSSKKLLLSDSGFYLCASSEGQGLRVQYFGAGTRLSVL.